The entry that follows covers one T cell receptor (beta chain) sequence. The sample comes from a study of blood T cell repertoires in COVID-19. Some clones are missing from TCRdb's copy, which holds only in-frame ones; the method was immunoSEQ multiplex PCR. This sample has about 170,000 clones, with 89% found just once. J was trimmed by 7 bases and V by 3 bases; bases with no gene match: 7. Germline V CDR1 and CDR2: LGHDT, YNNKEL (reference sequence). The CDR3 runs 15 residues. Grouping used clinical history reported by participants in a survey and questionnaire. Either two negative PCRs, clearance, or symptom resolution qualified Cohort 3 donors as recovered.

This clonotype was obtained from a woman between 18 and 30 years old who had recovered from COVID-19. The specimen sequenced was PBMCs or T cells enriched from blood (not recorded which). The chain combines TRBV3-1 (or the pseudogene TRBV3-2) with TRBJ2-5; 11 bases match TRBD1. The CDR3 coding sequence is TGTGCCAGCAGCCATAGGACAGGGGGCTGGGGGACCCAGTACTTC. This gives the protein CASSHRTGGWGTQYF.